This T cell receptor (beta chain) was documented in a study of identical twins' blood T cells. This clonotype has only a few counts. Its antigen is not identified. MiXCR was run by TCRdb on the 5' RACE reads, yielding one entry per CDR3 protein. The profile shows around 380,000 distinct CDR3 sequences, approximately 30% of them singletons. Germline CDR1 reads DFQATT; CDR2 reads SNEGSKA (reference sequence). The CDR3 runs 15 residues. V dropped 0 bases and J dropped 0 bases, with 9 bases sitting between them. Study-level results: Shared CDR3 clonotype counts between two donors mainly tracked the product of their cloneset sizes, twins included. Each donor's most abundant TCRbeta clonotypes shared more CDR3 sequences with her twin than unrelated donors. Even for out-of-frame TCRbeta, twins reportedly shared V gene usage much more than unrelated donors.

The sample consisted of PBMCs. The clonotype comes from a woman aged 18 to 50 in good health. This chain uses TRBV20-1 with TRBJ1-3; maybe TRBD1 (5 bases). The CDR3 sequence is CSARDPDSSGNTIYF. The CDR3 DNA sequence: TGCAGTGCTAGAGATCCCGACAGCTCTGGAAACACCATATATTTT.